The 30 T cell receptor beta chains presented below share a single source sample, sequenced in a study of blood T cell repertoires in COVID-19. Here immunoSEQ multiplex PCR was the method, and the copy in TCRdb shows in-frame clones only, minus some. The data show roughly 62,000 clones, approximately 84% seen once. The sequenced material came from peripheral blood. These receptors originate from a man aged 55 to 70 with acute or convalescent COVID-19.

The chain joins TRBV2 to TRBJ1-5, with D unresolved. The CDR3 loop spans 12 amino acids. V was cut by 0 bases and J by 10 bases, with 7 bases left in between. CDR1 and CDR2 from the germline V gene are SNHLY and FYNNEI. The CDR3 DNA is TGTGCCAGCAGTGAAGCAACTGGTCCCCAGCATTTT. This gives the protein CASSEATGPQHF.

This rearrangement joins TRBV4-1 to TRBJ2-1; 11 bases are shared with TRBD2. V lost 7 bases and J lost 4; bases outside the gene matches: 6. The germline V gene has CDR1 MGHRA and CDR2 YSYEKL. CDR3 length: 15 residues. Written as DNA, the CDR3 is TGCGCCAGCACCAGACTAGCGGGGTTTTACAATGAGCAGTTCTTC. Amino acids: CASTRLAGFYNEQFF.

This chain connects TRBV5-6 to TRBJ2-5; D may be TRBD1 (6 bases). V gave up 0 bases and J gave up 7 bases, with 19 bases separating them. This CDR3 is built from 16 residues. CDR1 is SGHDT, CDR2 YYEEEE, per germline. The CDR3 DNA reads TGTGCCAGCAGCTTGGGCGGGCGACAGGAAGGGGGGACCCAGTACTTC. Translation: CASSLGGRQEGGTQYF.

The chain joins TRBV19 to TRBJ2-1; D is perhaps TRBD2 (5 bases). The V gene lost 7 bases and the J gene lost 7 bases, with 14 bases spanning the gap. This CDR3 is 13 amino acids long. Germline values: CDR1 LNHDA, CDR2 SQIVND (reference sequence). The CDR3 protein is CASKLRAGNEQFF. As DNA, the CDR3 is TGTGCCAGTAAGCTGAGGGCCGGGAATGAGCAGTTCTTC.

CDR3 protein: CATSEGKRRSKETQYF. CDR3 bases: TGTGCCACCAGTGAAGGAAAACGGCGGTCCAAAGAGACCCAGTACTTC. J is TRBJ2-5 and V is TRBV24-1, with unresolved D. CDR1 is KGHDR, CDR2 SFDVKD, per germline. Deletions cut 4 bases from V and 3 bases from J, with 17 bases between. The CDR3 is made up of 16 amino acids.

Points on this clone: The germline gene is not matched at one end of the junction; a read error may be the cause. The chain couples TRBV24-1 to TRBJ1-2; possible D gene TRBD1, 6 bases. The CDR3 has 13 residues. The germline CDR1 and CDR2 sequences are KGHDR and SFDVKD. The CDR3 DNA follows: TGTGCCACGAGTGGGGGGCCGCCCTCTGGCTACACCTTC. Protein: CATSGGPPSGYTF.

This chain joins TRBV10-1 and TRBJ2-4, with D hard to call. The length of the CDR3 is 15 residues. V lost 3 bases and J lost 3, with 12 bases in between. The germline V gene has CDR1 WNHNN and CDR2 SYGVQD (reference sequence). The CDR3 bases are TGCGCCAGCAGTGAAAAGTGCGAGGACAAAAACATTCAGTACTTC. This gives the protein CASSEKCEDKNIQYF.

The CDR3 loop reads CASGRTGDYEQYF. The CDR3 DNA sequence: TGTGCCAGCGGACGGACAGGGGATTACGAGCAGTACTTC. V gene TRBV27 combines with J gene TRBJ2-7; 9 nucleotides align to TRBD1. CDR1 is MNHEY, CDR2 SMNVEV, per germline (reference sequence). The J segment lost 4 bases and the V segment lost 8 bases, leaving 6 bases of the junction unmatched. The CDR3 has 13 residues.

V is TRBV10-2 and J is TRBJ1-2, with no clear D. CDR1 and CDR2 from the germline V gene are WSHSY and SAAADI. There are 14 residues in the CDR3. Trimming removed 3 bases from V and 8 bases from J, with 16 bases in between. In DNA, the CDR3 is TGCGCCAGCAGTGATATACTACCCGGAGGGGGCTACACCTTC. It specifies CASSDILPGGGYTF.

V usage is TRBV9 and J usage is TRBJ1-4; TRBD1 matches 7 bases. The junction had 8 bases not matched to a gene; V was cut back by 0 bases and J by 3 bases. Germline-derived CDR1 and CDR2 are SGDLS and YYNGEE. The CDR3 sequence is 17 residues long. The CDR3 sequence: CASSVGGGGAANEKLFF. DNA of the CDR3: TGTGCCAGCAGCGTAGGTGGAGGGGGCGCCGCTAATGAAAAACTGTTTTTT.

CDR3 amino acids: CASSLAGSGGETSRKLFF. The CDR3 DNA reads TGCGCCAGCAGCTTGGCCGGGAGTGGAGGGGAAACTAGTCGGAAACTGTTTTTT. The chain carries TRBV5-1 and TRBJ1-4; a possible D gene is TRBD1 (5 bases). The V end was cut by 0 bases, the J end by 11 bases, with 26 bases between. The CDR3 is 18 residues long. Germline CDR1 is SGHRS and CDR2 is YFSETQ. The full variable domain, in which reference TRBV5-1 and TRBJ1-4 provide the parts outside the CDR3, is KAGVTQTPRYLIKTRGQQVTLSCSPISGHRSVSWYQQTPGQGLQFLFEYFSETQRNKGNFPGRFSGRQFSNSRSEMNVSTLELGDSALYLCASSLAGSGGETSRKLFFGSGTQLSVL.

This chain uses TRBV7-9 with TRBJ2-3; weak D call: TRBD2 (6 bases). There are 16 residues in the CDR3. V was clipped by 0 bases and J by 5 bases, with 15 bases between them. From germline, CDR1 is SEHNR and CDR2 FQNEAQ (reference sequence). The CDR3 loop is CASSLAHVEGGDTQYF. CDR3 sequence (DNA): TGTGCCAGCAGCTTAGCGCACGTGGAGGGCGGAGATACGCAGTATTTT.

V is TRBV11-2 and J is TRBJ2-3, with TRBD1 matching over 12 bases. The CDR3 has 15 residues. V lost 5 bases, J lost 5 bases, and 5 bases stayed unmatched. Germline CDR1 and CDR2: SGHAT and FQNNGV. Written as DNA, the CDR3 is TGTGCCAGCAGCCCGGGGACAGGGGGCGGAGATACGCAGTATTTT. Encoded protein: CASSPGTGGGDTQYF. The full variable domain, rest sourced from reference TRBV11-2 and TRBJ2-3, is EAGVAQSPRYKIIEKRQSVAFWCNPISGHATLYWYQQILGQGPKLLIQFQNNGVVDDSQLPKDRFSAERLKGVDSTLKIQPAKLEDSAVYLCASSPGTGGGDTQYFGPGTRLTVL.

V is TRBV19 and J is TRBJ2-2; TRBD1 matches at 8 bases. V dropped 4 bases and J dropped 4; count of bases not matched to a gene: 11. The CDR3 is made up of 17 amino acids. The V gene's germline CDR1 is LNHDA and CDR2 SQIVND (reference sequence). CDR3 region: CASSKLGQGGGTGELFF. The CDR3 DNA reads TGTGCCAGTAGTAAGCTAGGACAGGGCGGCGGCACCGGGGAGCTGTTTTTT.

This chain joins TRBV28 and TRBJ2-7, with 9 bases fitting TRBD1. Losses at the gene ends were 8 bases for V and 3 bases for J; bases not matched to a gene: 5. The CDR3 is 13 residues long. Germline-derived CDR1 and CDR2 are MDHEN and SYDVKM. CDR3 coding DNA: TGTGCCAGCGGCGGGACAGGGCACTACGAGCAGTACTTC. Its translation: CASGGTGHYEQYF.

The sample holds a few counts of this clone. The chain carries TRBV2 and TRBJ2-7; D is possibly TRBD1 (6 bases). Trimming pared 2 bases from V and 5 bases from J, leaving 13 bases between. The CDR3 contains 14 residues. The germline V gene has CDR1 SNHLY and CDR2 FYNNEI. CDR3 loop: CASSENRDSHEQYF. In DNA form, the CDR3 reads TGTGCCAGCAGTGAAAACAGGGATAGCCACGAGCAGTACTTC.

J is TRBJ2-3 and V is TRBV6-1, with TRBD1 identical over 8 bases. Germline lookup yields CDR1 MNHNS and CDR2 SASEGT. The CDR3 is 15 amino acids. Germline trimming cut 3 bases from V and 6 bases from J; bases unmatched to any gene: 8. CDR3 nucleotides: TGTGCCAGCAGTGAGGTCTGGACAGGGACCGATACGCAGTATTTT. Translating gives CASSEVWTGTDTQYF.

This clone ranks as medium-sized (0.01 to 0.1%). Distinct nucleotide sequences in the sample also encode this CDR3. V gene TRBV19 combines with J gene TRBJ1-5; a possible D gene is TRBD1 (6 bases). Per the germline V gene, CDR1 is LNHDA and CDR2 is SQIVND (reference sequence). The CDR3 covers 13 residues. Trimming left V 2 bases short and J 6 bases short, with 8 bases between. DNA for the CDR3: TGTGCCAGTAGTATACAGGGGATTCAGCCCCAGCATTTT. Protein sequence: CASSIQGIQPQHF.

This clone was seen only once. V and J are TRBV19 and TRBJ1-5; 9 bases are shared with TRBD1. Germline CDR1 is LNHDA and CDR2 is SQIVND (reference sequence). The length of the CDR3 is 18 residues. The trim removed 8 bases at V and 2 bases at J, leaving 16 bases unmatched. In nucleotides, the CDR3 is TGTGCCAGTTCGCCATCTTGGGGACAGGGTACTGGCAATCAGCCCCAGCATTTT. Translated, it gives CASSPSWGQGTGNQPQHF.

The chain is built from TRBV27 and TRBJ1-2; perhaps TRBD1 as D (5 bases). This CDR3 has 14 amino acids. Germline V CDR1 and CDR2: MNHEY, SMNVEV (reference sequence). V gave up 5 bases and J gave up 8 bases, with 18 bases separating them. This CDR3 reads CASSPLGQGQGYTF. The CDR3, as DNA: TGTGCCAGCAGTCCCCTGGGCCAGGGTCAAGGCTACACCTTC.

This clone was found a few times. V is TRBV12-3 or TRBV12-4 and J is TRBJ1-5, with 7 bases identical to TRBD1. With 5 bases clipped from V and 2 bases from J, the junction kept 0 bases outside the gene matches. The CDR3 length is 13 residues. The CDR3 DNA reads as TGTGCCAGCAGTGGACAGGGCAATCAGCCCCAGCATTTT. It encodes CASSGQGNQPQHF.

The gene calls are TRBV11-2 and TRBJ1-2; maybe TRBD1 (6 bases). This CDR3 comprises 13 residues. Per germline, CDR1 SGHAT and CDR2 FQNNGV. V dropped 0 bases and J dropped 4 bases, with 6 bases sitting between them. This CDR3 reads CASSLEQGYGYTF. CDR3 nucleotide sequence: TGTGCCAGCAGCTTAGAACAGGGCTATGGCTACACCTTC.

V usage is TRBV28 and J usage is TRBJ1-2, with TRBD1 identical over 9 bases. Germline V lookup: CDR1 MDHEN, CDR2 SYDVKM. This CDR3 has 16 amino acids. After removal of 6 bases from V and 4 bases from J, the junction contained 12 bases not matched to a gene. CDR3: CASSSRIVTGGYGYTF. The DNA for the CDR3 is TGTGCCAGCAGCTCCAGGATAGTGACAGGGGGCTATGGCTACACCTTC.

The chain is built from TRBV5-5 and TRBJ2-5; D gene ambiguous. The V end was cut by 6 bases, the J end by 2 bases, with 11 bases between. Germline CDR1 reads SGHKS; CDR2 reads YYEKEE (reference sequence). The CDR3 runs 13 residues. The CDR3 here is CASTRGSQETQYF. In nucleotides, the CDR3 is TGTGCCAGCACACGAGGTTCTCAAGAGACCCAGTACTTC.

This clone was recorded once. The V gene is TRBV4-1, the J gene TRBJ2-7; unclear D gene. V was trimmed by 0 bases and J by 2 bases, leaving 11 bases between them. The CDR3 spans 15 residues. Germline V gene sequence: CDR1 MGHRA, CDR2 YSYEKL. In DNA, the CDR3 is TGCGCCAGCAGCCAAGATTTGGAGAGTACCTACGAGCAGTACTTC. Its protein product is CASSQDLESTYEQYF.

The chain recombines TRBV5-4 with TRBJ2-7; 12 bases are a match to TRBD2. The V and J ends lost 2 bases and 7 bases, in that order; junction bases with no gene match: 16. The length of the CDR3 is 18 residues. Germline V lookup: CDR1 SGHNT, CDR2 YYREEE (reference sequence). CDR3 loop: CASSFGGASGGAVGEQYF. CDR3 nucleotide sequence: TGTGCCAGCAGCTTCGGCGGGGCTAGCGGGGGGGCCGTTGGAGAGCAGTACTTC.

The chain uses TRBV7-2 and TRBJ2-2, with TRBD1 matching over 7 bases. The CDR3 extends over 17 amino acids. Germline V gene sequence: CDR1 SGHTA, CDR2 FQGNSA. J gave up 0 bases and V 8 bases, and 12 bases lay outside the gene matches. The CDR3 nucleotides are TGTGCCAGCGGCCTACAGGGGAAGAATTCGAACACCGGGGAGCTGTTTTTT. Protein sequence: CASGLQGKNSNTGELFF.

The J gene is TRBJ1-2, the V gene TRBV4-1; 9 bases are a match to TRBD1. V lost 3 bases to trimming and J lost 3 bases; unmatched junction nucleotides: 8. There are 16 residues in the CDR3. Germline CDR1 and CDR2: MGHRA and YSYEKL. This CDR3 reads CASSQWDRDPYYGYTF. In DNA, the CDR3 is TGCGCCAGCAGCCAGTGGGACAGGGACCCCTACTATGGCTACACCTTC.

The chain is built from TRBV5-1 and TRBJ2-2; 7 bases agree with TRBD1. From germline, CDR1 is SGHRS and CDR2 YFSETQ. The CDR3 sequence is 16 residues long. Trimming took 3 bases from V and 1 from J; bases not matched to a gene: 6. The CDR3 reads CASSSTGSRNTGELFF. The CDR3 coding sequence is TGCGCCAGCAGCTCGACAGGGAGCAGGAACACCGGGGAGCTGTTTTTT.

The V and J genes are TRBV18 and TRBJ2-1, with D maybe TRBD1 (6 bases). Germline V CDR1 and CDR2: KGHSH, LQKENI. CDR3 length: 13 residues. The V gene lost 6 bases and the J gene lost 8 bases, with 14 bases spanning the gap. Here the CDR3 DNA reads TGTGCCAGCTCCCTAGGGACACCGGATGAGCAGTTCTTC. Translating gives CASSLGTPDEQFF.